This entry lists 26 T cell receptor beta chains sequenced from one sample in a study of human T cells and chemical hapten exposure. One entry per CDR3 protein results from TCRdb running MiXCR on the RACE reads. The repertoire holds some 90,000 distinct CDR3 sequences, about 8.6% seen once, with about 3.1% in the top ten. Time point indicated: healthy volunteer bleed at 2 weeks. Unfractionated whole blood yielded the extracted total RNA. Sequenced input: whole blood. All receptors come from a female donor in good health. Some clones in this sample may be carry-over from other donors' samples.

This clonotype was counted between two and nine times. The V and J genes are TRBV28 and TRBJ2-6; D not resolved. CDR3 length: 14 amino acids. Trimming shortened V by 5 bases and J by 1 base, and 6 bases separated the two germline ends. Per germline, CDR1 MDHEN and CDR2 SYDVKM. CDR3: CASSVGSGANVLTF. CDR3 nucleotide sequence: TGTGCCAGCAGTGTAGGATCTGGGGCCAACGTCCTGACTTTC.

At least ten counts were recorded for this clonotype. The chain has TRBV4-1 and TRBJ2-7; D may be TRBD1 (6 bases). Per germline, CDR1 MGHRA and CDR2 YSYEKL. The CDR3 sequence is 15 residues long. Trimming removed 0 bases at V and 4 bases at J, with 13 bases between. CDR3 sequence: CASSQDARGFYEQYF. The DNA for the CDR3 is TGCGCCAGCAGCCAAGATGCCAGGGGATTTTACGAGCAGTACTTC.

This clonotype occurred many times. V and J are TRBV6-5 and TRBJ2-7; no definite D call. Trimming took 4 bases from V and 7 from J, leaving 11 bases between them. Germline lookup yields CDR1 MNHEY and CDR2 SVGAGI. The CDR3 has 12 residues. The CDR3 coding sequence is TGTGCCAGCAGTTTATCCCACGGGGAGCAGTACTTC. Its protein is CASSLSHGEQYF.

This clonotype was recorded at least ten times. The V call is TRBV4-1, the J call TRBJ2-7, with a possible D match to TRBD1 (6 bases). The CDR3 runs to 15 residues. Trimming removed 1 base from V and 2 bases from J, with 12 bases in between. Germline lookup yields CDR1 MGHRA and CDR2 YSYEKL. The CDR3 reads CASSQVADSTYEQYF. The CDR3 nucleotides read TGCGCCAGCAGCCAAGTCGCGGACAGTACCTACGAGCAGTACTTC.

CDR3 sequence: CASSQDRGTEAFF. The CDR3 bases are TGCGCCAGCAGCCAAGATAGGGGAACTGAAGCTTTCTTT. The chain uses TRBV4-1 and TRBJ1-1, with a possible D match to TRBD1 (5 bases). CDR3 length: 13 residues. Germline lookup yields CDR1 MGHRA and CDR2 YSYEKL. V was clipped by 0 bases and J by 5 bases, with 7 bases between them.

This clonotype appeared many times. This chain links TRBV9 with TRBJ1-4; possible D gene TRBD1, 6 bases. Germline lookup yields CDR1 SGDLS and CDR2 YYNGEE. CDR3 length: 16 amino acids. With 4 bases removed from V and 1 base from J, the gap between germline ends came to 14 bases. The CDR3 spells CASSRGQSQTNEKLFF. In DNA, the CDR3 is TGTGCCAGCAGCCGAGGACAGAGCCAAACTAATGAAAAACTGTTTTTT.

In this sample, this clonotype turned up a few times. V is TRBV9 and J is TRBJ2-2; TRBD2 matches 9 bases. Germline CDR1 SGDLS, CDR2 YYNGEE. With V trimmed by 4 bases and J by 7 bases, 5 bases remained unmatched. CDR3 size: 14 residues. In DNA, the CDR3 is TGTGCCAGCAGCTCAAAGACTAGCGGCGGGGAGCTGTTTTTT. It is translated as CASSSKTSGGELFF. Together with reference TRBV9 and TRBJ2-2, the CDR3 gives the full variable domain: DSGVTQTPKHLITATGQRVTLRCSPRSGDLSVYWYQQSLDQGLQFLIQYYNGEERAKGNILERFSAQQFPDLHSELNLSSLELGDSALYFCASSSKTSGGELFFGEGSRLTVL.

A few counts support this clonotype. The chain recombines TRBV5-1 with TRBJ1-1; D gene unclear. Germline loops: CDR1 SGHRS, CDR2 YFSETQ. The germline V and J ends were trimmed by 4 bases and 0 bases, with 7 bases remaining between them. CDR3 length: 13 amino acids. CDR3 sequence reads: CASSASLNTEAFF. The CDR3 DNA is TGCGCCAGCAGCGCCAGCTTGAACACTGAAGCTTTCTTT.

This clonotype was detected only a few times. The rearrangement uses TRBV27 and TRBJ1-2; D might be TRBD1 (6 bases). The CDR3 runs to 12 residues. Germline assignment: CDR1 MNHEY and CDR2 SMNVEV (reference sequence). V gave up 6 bases and J gave up 7 bases, with 12 bases separating them. In DNA form, the CDR3 reads TGTGCCAGCAGCCAGGGGACTAGTGGCTACACCTTC. This translates into CASSQGTSGYTF.

This clonotype showed up many times. V is TRBV3-1 and J is TRBJ2-1, with D unclear. This CDR3 region has 11 residues. The V and J ends lost 1 base and 10 bases respectively, with 5 bases between them. CDR1 LGHDT and CDR2 YNNKEL come from the germline V gene (reference sequence). The CDR3 reads CASSQAREQFF. The CDR3 coding sequence is TGTGCCAGCAGCCAAGCAAGGGAGCAGTTCTTC.

This clonotype was seen only a few times. V gene TRBV11-1 combines with J gene TRBJ2-3; maybe TRBD2 (5 bases). The germline V and J ends were trimmed by 5 bases and 2 bases, with 17 bases remaining between them. The CDR3 runs to 16 residues. Germline assignment: CDR1 SGHAT and CDR2 FQDESV (reference sequence). CDR3 sequence (DNA): TGTGCCAGCAGCCTCCGGAGGAGGACGATCACAGATACGCAGTATTTT. This codes for CASSLRRRTITDTQYF.

This clonotype was found many times. This chain links TRBV28 with TRBJ1-2; D unclear. CDR3 length equals 12 residues. CDR1 and CDR2 (germline): MDHEN, SYDVKM. V lost 5 bases, J lost 5 bases, and 9 bases lay in between. The CDR3 reads CASSLQRYGYTF. In nucleotides, the CDR3 is TGTGCCAGCAGTCTACAGAGATATGGCTACACCTTC.

Many counts were recorded for this clonotype. The CDR3 loop reads CASSSGTGFSGNTIYF. CDR3 DNA: TGTGCCAGCAGTTCCGGGACAGGCTTCTCTGGAAACACCATATATTTT. The V gene is TRBV6-6, the J gene TRBJ1-3, with TRBD1 matching 8 bases. The CDR3 loop spans 16 amino acids. From germline, CDR1 is MNHNY and CDR2 SVGAGI (reference sequence). Unmatched junction bases numbered 5, after V lost 4 bases and J lost 0 bases.

This clonotype was picked up many times. V gene TRBV11-3 combines with J gene TRBJ2-1; D gene ambiguous. The CDR3 runs to 13 residues. Between the trimmed V and J ends, which lost 1 base and 8 bases, there was a span of 9 bases. Germline V gives CDR1 SGHNT, CDR2 YENEEA. The CDR3 DNA follows: TGTGCCAGCAGCTTAGGCGGTTCCGATGAGCAGTTCTTC. Translation gives CASSLGGSDEQFF.

Concerning this clonotype itself: One junction end does not reproduce the germline sequence, and a read error may be involved. V is TRBV27 and J is TRBJ2-3, with TRBD1 as a possible D gene (6 bases). CDR3 length equals 15 residues. Looked up from germline, CDR1 is MNHEY and CDR2 is SMNVEV (reference sequence). CDR3 bases: TGTGTCAGCAGTTTGAGAGGGGGAGTCACAGATACGCAGTATTTT. This translates into CVSSLRGGVTDTQYF.

Only a few counts were recorded for this clonotype. The chain combines TRBV10-3 with TRBJ2-3; 10 bases are a match to TRBD2. V dropped 3 bases and J dropped 4; count of bases not matched to a gene: 1. Germline CDR1 ENHRY, CDR2 SYGVKD. The CDR3 is 14 amino acids. In DNA, the CDR3 is TGTGCCATCAGTGACAGCGGGAGGGCAGATACGCAGTATTTT. It encodes CAISDSGRADTQYF.

The genes are TRBV6-6 and TRBJ2-7, with D uncertain. The V and J ends lost 3 bases and 1 base respectively, with 13 bases between them. Germline CDR1 and CDR2: MNHNY and SVGAGI (reference sequence). The CDR3 sequence is 15 residues long. The CDR3 loop is CASSYTVGSSYEQYF. Here the CDR3 DNA reads TGTGCCAGCAGTTATACCGTGGGCTCGTCCTACGAGCAGTACTTC.

On this clonotype itself: One junction end does not reproduce the germline sequence, and a read error may be involved. The V call is TRBV5-1, the J call TRBJ2-2; D is unresolved. CDR1 and CDR2 from the germline V gene are SGHRS and YFSETQ. The CDR3 is made up of 15 amino acids. CDR3 region: CVSSLSQENTGELFF. CDR3 DNA sequence: TGCGTCAGCAGCTTGTCTCAGGAGAACACCGGGGAGCTGTTTTTT.

This clonotype was detected only a few times. This chain joins TRBV28 and TRBJ2-5; the match to TRBD1 covers 10 bases. The germline V gene encodes CDR1 MDHEN and CDR2 SYDVKM. V dropped 5 bases and J dropped 1; count of bases not matched to a gene: 7. This CDR3 has 16 residues. Written as DNA, the CDR3 is TGTGCCAGCAGTCCCCGGACAGGGGGGGTCCAAGAGACCCAGTACTTC. It translates to CASSPRTGGVQETQYF.

This clonotype was observed many times. For the CDR3, the DNA is TGTGCCAGCAGGCCTCACAGGGTTTCGTTACACACCGGGGAGCTGTTTTTT. This codes for CASRPHRVSLHTGELFF. The chain carries TRBV28 and TRBJ2-2; weak D call: TRBD1 (6 bases). CDR3 length: 17 amino acids. CDR1 MDHEN and CDR2 SYDVKM come from the germline V gene. V shed 6 bases and J shed 3 bases, with 20 bases lying between them.

This clonotype showed up just a few times. The rearrangement links TRBV28 to TRBJ2-7, with 7 bases identical to TRBD1. Germline trimming cut 5 bases from V and 3 bases from J; bases unmatched to any gene: 10. The germline V gene has CDR1 MDHEN and CDR2 SYDVKM. The CDR3 consists of 15 residues. Here the CDR3 DNA reads TGTGCCAGCAGTCGATCGGGACAGAAAAGCTACGAGCAGTACTTC. Its protein product is CASSRSGQKSYEQYF.

This clonotype has more than one count but fewer than ten. V usage is TRBV11-2 and J usage is TRBJ2-2; D remains ambiguous. The germline V gene encodes CDR1 SGHAT and CDR2 FQNNGV. The V and J ends lost 0 bases and 6 bases respectively, with 11 bases between them. This CDR3 is built from 15 residues. The DNA for the CDR3 is TGTGCCAGCAGCTTAGATCGGCGAACCCCCGGGGAGCTGTTTTTT. Translating gives CASSLDRRTPGELFF.

This clonotype was recorded at least ten times. This chain connects TRBV7-2 to TRBJ2-7; 8 nucleotides line up with TRBD2. The CDR3 is made up of 17 amino acids. Germline V gene data show CDR1 as SGHTA and CDR2 as FQGNSA. The trim removed 5 bases at V and 2 bases at J, leaving 14 bases unmatched. The CDR3 coding sequence is TGTGCCAGCAGCGAGACGGGAGGGACCCAGCCCCCCTACGAGCAGTACTTC. Its translation: CASSETGGTQPPYEQYF.

There are many counts of this clonotype. The chain joins TRBV6-2 or TRBV6-3 to TRBJ2-3; D gene uncertain. The CDR3 runs to 15 residues. The V and J ends lost 8 bases and 0 bases respectively, with 15 bases between them. Germline V gene data show CDR1 as MNHEY and CDR2 as SVGEGT. In DNA form, the CDR3 reads TGTGCCAGCCCCCTTTGGGCGACTAGCACAGATACGCAGTATTTT. Amino acid sequence: CASPLWATSTDTQYF.

This clonotype occurred many times. This chain connects TRBV28 to TRBJ2-2; D is unclear. This CDR3 spans 16 amino acids. Trimming removed 3 bases from V and 8 bases from J, with 19 bases in between. The germline V gene encodes CDR1 MDHEN and CDR2 SYDVKM. CDR3 sequence (DNA): TGTGCCAGCAGTTTGGAACCGGGCCTAAGGTTAGGGGAGCTGTTTTTT. It translates to CASSLEPGLRLGELFF.

This clonotype was counted ten times or more. V gene TRBV15 combines with J gene TRBJ2-1; weak D call: TRBD2 (6 bases). Germline loops: CDR1 LNHNV, CDR2 YYDKDF (reference sequence). The length of the CDR3 is 14 residues. V lost 0 bases and J 7 bases, leaving 10 bases between the germline ends. The CDR3 protein is CATSRERGLNEQFF. As DNA, the CDR3 is TGTGCCACCAGCAGAGAGCGGGGATTGAATGAGCAGTTCTTC.